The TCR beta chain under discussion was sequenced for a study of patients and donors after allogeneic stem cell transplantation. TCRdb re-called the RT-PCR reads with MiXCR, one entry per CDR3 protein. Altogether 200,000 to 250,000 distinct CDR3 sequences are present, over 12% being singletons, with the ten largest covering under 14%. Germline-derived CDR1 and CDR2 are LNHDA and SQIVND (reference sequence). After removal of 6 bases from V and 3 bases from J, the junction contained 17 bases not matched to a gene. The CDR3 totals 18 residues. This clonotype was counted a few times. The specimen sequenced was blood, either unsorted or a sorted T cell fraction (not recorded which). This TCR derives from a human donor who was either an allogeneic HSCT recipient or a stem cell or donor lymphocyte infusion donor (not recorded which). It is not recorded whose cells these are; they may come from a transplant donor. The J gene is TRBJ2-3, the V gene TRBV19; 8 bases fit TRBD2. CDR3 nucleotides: TGTGCCAGTAGCCGCAGCGGGAGTGCTGCCCGGAGGACAGATACGCAGTATTTT. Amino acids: CASSRSGSAARRTDTQYF.